The clone carrying this T cell receptor beta chain showed up just a few times. Its antigen is undetermined. The CDR3 runs 16 residues. Germline V gene lookup returns CDR1 SGHTA and CDR2 FQGNSA. J lost 6 bases, V lost 8 bases, and 12 bases had no gene match. The sample comes from a study of T cell repertoires in cytomegalovirus infection. Study information: Carrying CMV and the relevant HLA type showed in public TCR beta signatures.

TCRdb re-derived calls from the reads in MiXCR, one entry per CDR3 protein. The sample holds about 530,000 distinct CDR3 sequences; about 25% are singletons and the top ten take about 13%. Overall study findings and caveats: Across the ex vivo response, the dominant clonotypes were HLA-C-restricted CMV-specific TCR beta clonotypes. Identification of carriers of CMV plus the relevant HLA was achieved through cumulative public TCR beta family frequency.

The TCR sequence derives from a human donor in good health (CMV status not recorded). Some clones in this sample may be carry-over from other donors' samples. Sequencing was performed on PBMCs. This rearrangement joins TRBV7-2 to TRBJ2-1; 11 nucleotides agree with TRBD2. In DNA form, the CDR3 reads TGTGCCAGCGGGGTAGCGGGGGGGGTAGGATTCAATGAGCAGTTCTTC. Its protein is CASGVAGGVGFNEQFF.